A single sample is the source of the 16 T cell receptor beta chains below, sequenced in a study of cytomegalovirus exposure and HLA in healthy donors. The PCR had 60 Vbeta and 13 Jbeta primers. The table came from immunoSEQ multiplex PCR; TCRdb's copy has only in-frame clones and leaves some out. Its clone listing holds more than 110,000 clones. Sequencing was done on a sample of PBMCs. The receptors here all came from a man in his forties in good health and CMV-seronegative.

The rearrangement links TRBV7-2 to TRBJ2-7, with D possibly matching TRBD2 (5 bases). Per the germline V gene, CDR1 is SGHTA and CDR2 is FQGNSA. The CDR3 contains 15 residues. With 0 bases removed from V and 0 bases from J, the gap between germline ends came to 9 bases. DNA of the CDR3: TGTGCCAGCAGCTTAGCGGGTGGGAGCTCCTACGAGCAGTACTTC. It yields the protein CASSLAGGSSYEQYF.

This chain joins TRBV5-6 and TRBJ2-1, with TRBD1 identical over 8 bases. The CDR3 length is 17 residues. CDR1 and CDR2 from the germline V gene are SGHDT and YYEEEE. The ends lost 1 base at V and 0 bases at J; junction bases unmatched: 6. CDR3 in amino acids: CASSLLPGTGSYNEQFF. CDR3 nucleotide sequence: TGTGCCAGCAGCTTGCTGCCTGGGACAGGCTCCTACAATGAGCAGTTCTTC.

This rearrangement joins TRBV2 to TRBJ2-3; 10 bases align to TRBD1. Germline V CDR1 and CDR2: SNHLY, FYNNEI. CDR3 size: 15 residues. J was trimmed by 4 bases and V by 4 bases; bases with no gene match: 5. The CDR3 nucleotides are TGTGCCAGCAGTGCCGGACAGGGGGATTCAGATACGCAGTATTTT. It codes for CASSAGQGDSDTQYF.

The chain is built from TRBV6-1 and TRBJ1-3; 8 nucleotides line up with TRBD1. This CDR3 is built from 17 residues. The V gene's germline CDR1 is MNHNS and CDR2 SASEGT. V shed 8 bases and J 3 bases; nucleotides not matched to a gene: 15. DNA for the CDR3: TGTGCCAGCCGGGAAGGGACAGGCGCCGTTGGTGGAAACACCATATATTTT. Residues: CASREGTGAVGGNTIYF.

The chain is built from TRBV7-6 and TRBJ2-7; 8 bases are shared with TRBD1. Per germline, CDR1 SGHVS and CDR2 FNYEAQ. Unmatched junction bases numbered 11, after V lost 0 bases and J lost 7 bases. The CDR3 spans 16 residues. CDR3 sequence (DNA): TGTGCCAGCAGCTTAGCGGGGACAGGACTCCTAGCGGAGCAGTACTTC. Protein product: CASSLAGTGLLAEQYF.

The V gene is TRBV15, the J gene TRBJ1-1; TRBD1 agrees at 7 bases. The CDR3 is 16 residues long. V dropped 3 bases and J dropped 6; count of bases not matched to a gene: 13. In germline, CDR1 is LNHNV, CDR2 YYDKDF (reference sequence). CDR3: CATSSDRAGGSAEAFF. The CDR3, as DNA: TGTGCCACCAGCAGTGACCGGGCAGGGGGTTCGGCTGAAGCTTTCTTT.

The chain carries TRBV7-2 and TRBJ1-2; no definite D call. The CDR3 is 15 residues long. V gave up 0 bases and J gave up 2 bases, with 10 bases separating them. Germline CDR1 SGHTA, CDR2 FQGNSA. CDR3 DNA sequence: TGTGCCAGCAGCTTAGCGGCAGGTGCGAACTATGGCTACACCTTC. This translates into CASSLAAGANYGYTF. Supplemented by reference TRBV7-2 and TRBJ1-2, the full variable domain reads GAGVSQSPSNKVTEKGKDVELRCDPISGHTALYWYRQSLGQGLEFLIYFQGNSAPDKSGLPSDRFSAERTGGSVSTLTIQRTQQEDSAVYLCASSLAAGANYGYTFGSGTRLTVV.

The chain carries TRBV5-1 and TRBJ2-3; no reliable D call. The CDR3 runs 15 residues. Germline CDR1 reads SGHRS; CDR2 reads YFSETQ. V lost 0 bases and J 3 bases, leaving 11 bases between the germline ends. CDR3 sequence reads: CASSLDTPLTDTQYF. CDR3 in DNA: TGCGCCAGCAGCTTGGACACCCCCCTTACAGATACGCAGTATTTT.

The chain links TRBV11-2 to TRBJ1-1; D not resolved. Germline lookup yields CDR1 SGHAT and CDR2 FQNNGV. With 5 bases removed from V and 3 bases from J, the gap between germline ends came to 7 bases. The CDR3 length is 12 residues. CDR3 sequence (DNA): TGTGCCAGCAGCCCTACAGACACTGAAGCTTTCTTT. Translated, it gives CASSPTDTEAFF.

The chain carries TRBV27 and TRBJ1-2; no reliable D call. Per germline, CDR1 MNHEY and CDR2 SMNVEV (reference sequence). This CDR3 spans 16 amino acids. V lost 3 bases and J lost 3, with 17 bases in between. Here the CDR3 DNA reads TGTGCCAGCAGTTTGCGCCCTCGGGAGGGAGACTATGGCTACACCTTC. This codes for CASSLRPREGDYGYTF.

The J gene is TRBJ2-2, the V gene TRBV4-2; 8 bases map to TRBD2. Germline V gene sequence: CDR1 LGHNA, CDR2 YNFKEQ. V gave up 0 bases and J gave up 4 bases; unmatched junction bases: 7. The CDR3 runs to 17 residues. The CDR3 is CASSQDGGRGVTGELFF. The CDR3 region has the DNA TGTGCCAGCAGCCAAGACGGTGGGCGGGGGGTCACCGGGGAGCTGTTTTTT.

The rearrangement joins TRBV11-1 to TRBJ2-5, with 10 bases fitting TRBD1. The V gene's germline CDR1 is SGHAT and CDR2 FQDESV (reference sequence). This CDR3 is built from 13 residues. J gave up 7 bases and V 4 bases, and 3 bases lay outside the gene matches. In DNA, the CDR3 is TGTGCCAGCAGCTACCGGGACAGGGGGACCCAGTACTTC. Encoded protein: CASSYRDRGTQYF.

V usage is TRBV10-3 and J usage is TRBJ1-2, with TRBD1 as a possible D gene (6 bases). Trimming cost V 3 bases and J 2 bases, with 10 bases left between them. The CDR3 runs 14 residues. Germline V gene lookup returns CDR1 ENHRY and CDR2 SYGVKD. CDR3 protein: CAISDAGQNYGYTF. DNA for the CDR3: TGTGCCATCAGTGATGCCGGACAGAACTATGGCTACACCTTC.

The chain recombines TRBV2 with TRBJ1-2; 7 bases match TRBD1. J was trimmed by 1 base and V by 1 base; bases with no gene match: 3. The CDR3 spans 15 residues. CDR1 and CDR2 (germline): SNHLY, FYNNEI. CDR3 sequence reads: CASSEGTGRNYGYTF. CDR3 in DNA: TGTGCCAGCAGTGAAGGGACAGGACGTAACTATGGCTACACCTTC.

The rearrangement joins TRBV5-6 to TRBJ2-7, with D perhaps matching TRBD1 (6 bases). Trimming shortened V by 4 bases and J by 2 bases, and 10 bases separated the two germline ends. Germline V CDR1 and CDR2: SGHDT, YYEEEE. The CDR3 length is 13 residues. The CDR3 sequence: CASSQGSTYEQYF. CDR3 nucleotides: TGTGCCAGCAGCCAGGGGAGTACCTACGAGCAGTACTTC. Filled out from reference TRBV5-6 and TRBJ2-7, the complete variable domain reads DAGVTQSPTHLIKTRGQQVTLRCSPKSGHDTVSWYQQALGQGPQFIFQYYEEEERQRGNFPDRFSGHQFPNYSSELNVNALLLGDSALYLCASSQGSTYEQYFGPGTRLTVT.

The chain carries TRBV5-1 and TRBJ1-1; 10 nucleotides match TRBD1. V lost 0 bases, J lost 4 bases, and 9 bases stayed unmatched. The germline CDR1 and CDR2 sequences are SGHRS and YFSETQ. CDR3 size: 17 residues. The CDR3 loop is CASSLVTGGAGSTEAFF. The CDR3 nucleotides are TGCGCCAGCAGCTTGGTGACAGGGGGCGCCGGCAGCACTGAAGCTTTCTTT.